This is a list of T cell receptor beta chains from one sample in a study of blood T cell repertoires in COVID-19. Measured with immunoSEQ multiplex PCR; TCRdb has only the in-frame clones, and not every one. The repertoire has about 40,000 clones, roughly nine tenths of them found once; the top ten carry approximately 14%. The material sequenced was peripheral blood. The source is a woman aged 25 to 45 in a cohort sampled during active COVID-19. The CDR3 runs from the conserved cysteine through the conserved F or W. Each record gives: V gene, D gene, clone size, J gene, CDR3 protein, CDR3 DNA. The D gene is left open where the match is weak. Size values are once, few and many counts, or a class for expanded clones, and some rows have none.

v_gene: TRBV6-2/TRBV6-3; d_gene: TRBD1; abundance: .; j_gene: TRBJ1-1; CDR3aa: CASSVRQGGNTEAFF; CDR3nt: TGTGCCAGCAGTGTACGACAGGGTGGGAACACTGAAGCTTTCTTT
v_gene: TRBV7-6; d_gene: .; abundance: .; j_gene: TRBJ1-1; CDR3aa: CASSSLDPSGTEAFF; CDR3nt: TGTGCCAGCAGCTCTCTGGACCCCTCGGGAACTGAAGCTTTCTTT
v_gene: TRBV6-2/TRBV6-3; d_gene: TRBD1; abundance: .; j_gene: TRBJ2-5; CDR3aa: CASSNLGQEETQYF; CDR3nt: TGTGCCAGCAGCAACCTGGGACAGGAAGAGACCCAGTACTTC
v_gene: TRBV7-9; d_gene: TRBD2; abundance: once; j_gene: TRBJ2-7; CDR3aa: CASSEKLAEYPYEQYF; CDR3nt: TGTGCCAGCAGCGAAAAGCTAGCGGAGTACCCCTACGAGCAGTACTTC
v_gene: TRBV6-2/TRBV6-3; d_gene: TRBD2; abundance: .; j_gene: TRBJ2-1; CDR3aa: CASSYKAGVANEQFF; CDR3nt: TGTGCCAGCAGTTACAAGGCGGGAGTGGCCAATGAGCAGTTCTTC
v_gene: TRBV19; d_gene: TRBD2; abundance: .; j_gene: TRBJ2-3; CDR3aa: CASTTSGRKVDTQYF; CDR3nt: TGTGCCAGTACGACTAGCGGGAGGAAGGTAGATACGCAGTATTTT
v_gene: TRBV27; d_gene: TRBD1; abundance: .; j_gene: TRBJ1-2; CDR3aa: CASSLSRQGWNYGYTF; CDR3nt: TGTGCCAGCAGTTTATCCCGACAGGGTTGGAACTATGGCTACACCTTC
v_gene: TRBV7-8; d_gene: .; abundance: .; j_gene: TRBJ1-1; CDR3aa: CASRSREGPNTEAFF; CDR3nt: TGTGCCAGCAGGTCAAGGGAGGGACCAAACACTGAAGCTTTCTTT
v_gene: TRBV4-1; d_gene: .; abundance: .; j_gene: TRBJ1-2; CDR3aa: CASSPRVFDYGYTF; CDR3nt: TGCGCCAGCAGCCCCCGGGTTTTCGACTATGGCTACACCTTC
v_gene: TRBV19; d_gene: .; abundance: .; j_gene: TRBJ1-5; CDR3aa: CASSIFGEPTQPQHF; CDR3nt: TGTGCCAGTAGTATCTTCGGGGAACCAACTCAGCCCCAGCATTTT
v_gene: TRBV6-4; d_gene: TRBD2; abundance: few; j_gene: TRBJ2-3; CDR3aa: CASPEGLAGTDTQYF; CDR3nt: TGTGCCAGCCCCGAGGGACTAGCGGGAACAGATACGCAGTATTTT
v_gene: TRBV5-1; d_gene: .; abundance: .; j_gene: TRBJ1-4; CDR3aa: CASSFGAANEKLFF; CDR3nt: TGCGCCAGCAGCTTTGGCGCAGCGAATGAAAAACTGTTTTTT
v_gene: TRBV27; d_gene: .; abundance: .; j_gene: TRBJ2-2; CDR3aa: CASSLMAGSTGELFF; CDR3nt: TGTGCCAGCAGTTTAATGGCGGGAAGCACCGGGGAGCTGTTTTTT
v_gene: TRBV24-1; d_gene: TRBD2; abundance: .; j_gene: TRBJ2-1; CDR3aa: CATSGLGLAGNEQFF; CDR3nt: TGTGCCACCAGTGGACTTGGACTAGCCGGCAATGAGCAGTTCTTC
v_gene: TRBV6-6; d_gene: TRBD1; abundance: once; j_gene: TRBJ2-7; CDR3aa: CASSPPGQVKGQYF; CDR3nt: TGTGCCAGCAGTCCGCCGGGACAGGTGAAGGGGCAGTACTTC
v_gene: TRBV30; d_gene: .; abundance: .; j_gene: TRBJ1-2; CDR3aa: CAWSVEGGRSANYGYTF; CDR3nt: TGTGCCTGGAGTGTAGAGGGGGGGCGGTCGGCTAACTATGGCTACACCTTC
v_gene: TRBV7-2; d_gene: TRBD1; abundance: .; j_gene: TRBJ2-7; CDR3aa: CASRPAGQGYYEQYF; CDR3nt: TGTGCCAGCAGGCCCGCGGGACAGGGTTACTACGAGCAGTACTTC
v_gene: TRBV9; d_gene: TRBD1; abundance: .; j_gene: TRBJ1-1; CDR3aa: CASSERQGADAFF; CDR3nt: TGTGCCAGCAGCGAGAGACAGGGGGCGGATGCTTTCTTT
v_gene: TRBV11-2; d_gene: .; abundance: .; j_gene: TRBJ2-3; CDR3aa: CASSQGRSTDTQYF; CDR3nt: TGTGCCAGCAGCCAAGGGAGGAGCACAGATACGCAGTATTTT
v_gene: TRBV18; d_gene: TRBD2; abundance: few; j_gene: TRBJ2-7; CDR3aa: CASSPEGLAGYEQYF; CDR3nt: TGTGCCAGCTCACCAGAGGGACTAGCGGGATACGAGCAGTACTTC
v_gene: TRBV7-9; d_gene: .; abundance: .; j_gene: TRBJ2-1; CDR3aa: CASSRGSRSSYNEQFF; CDR3nt: TGTGCCAGCAGCCGGGGGTCCCGGAGCTCCTACAATGAGCAGTTCTTC
v_gene: TRBV5-1; d_gene: .; abundance: .; j_gene: TRBJ2-7; CDR3aa: CASSLGAPSGEQYF; CDR3nt: TGCGCCAGCAGCTTGGGTGCCCCTTCAGGCGAGCAGTACTTC
v_gene: TRBV5-6; d_gene: .; abundance: .; j_gene: TRBJ1-5; CDR3aa: CASSLLGNQPQHF; CDR3nt: TGTGCCAGCAGCTTACTGGGCAATCAGCCCCAGCATTTT
v_gene: TRBV28; d_gene: .; abundance: .; j_gene: TRBJ2-6; CDR3aa: CASSPVFSGANVLTF; CDR3nt: TGTGCCAGCAGTCCAGTATTTTCCGGGGCCAACGTCCTGACTTTC
v_gene: TRBV28; d_gene: .; abundance: .; j_gene: TRBJ1-4; CDR3aa: CASSLFFRGWEKLFF; CDR3nt: TGTGCCAGCAGTTTATTTTTCAGGGGTTGGGAAAAACTGTTTTTT
v_gene: TRBV4-2; d_gene: TRBD2; abundance: .; j_gene: TRBJ2-3; CDR3aa: CASSQEAGGGGDTQYF; CDR3nt: TGTGCCAGCAGCCAAGAAGCGGGAGGCGGGGGAGATACGCAGTATTTT
v_gene: TRBV19; d_gene: TRBD1; abundance: .; j_gene: TRBJ1-5; CDR3aa: CASSRPGPGGNQPQHF; CDR3nt: TGTGCCAGTAGCCGCCCGGGGCCAGGGGGAAATCAGCCCCAGCATTTT
v_gene: TRBV2; d_gene: TRBD1; abundance: .; j_gene: TRBJ1-1; CDR3aa: CASRGETGGTEAFF; CDR3nt: TGTGCCAGCAGGGGAGAGACAGGGGGAACTGAAGCTTTCTTT
v_gene: TRBV5-4; d_gene: .; abundance: .; j_gene: TRBJ1-5; CDR3aa: CASSLDRQQPQHF; CDR3nt: TGTGCCAGCAGCTTAGACAGACAACAGCCCCAGCATTTT
v_gene: TRBV14; d_gene: TRBD1; abundance: .; j_gene: TRBJ2-6; CDR3aa: CASSPGTGRSGANVLTF; CDR3nt: TGTGCCAGCAGTCCCGGGACAGGGCGCTCTGGGGCCAACGTCCTGACTTTC
v_gene: TRBV19; d_gene: .; abundance: .; j_gene: TRBJ1-4; CDR3aa: CASTTRGGTGEKLFF; CDR3nt: TGTGCCAGTACCACCCGGGGGGGTACAGGTGAAAAACTGTTTTTT
v_gene: TRBV5-1; d_gene: .; abundance: .; j_gene: TRBJ1-4; CDR3aa: CASSFGVLEKLFF; CDR3nt: TGCGCCAGCAGCTTCGGGGTTCTTGAAAAACTGTTTTTT
v_gene: TRBV2; d_gene: .; abundance: once; j_gene: TRBJ2-7; CDR3aa: CASSRSGYEQYF; CDR3nt: TGTGCCAGCAGTCGGTCCGGCTACGAGCAGTACTTC
v_gene: TRBV2; d_gene: .; abundance: .; j_gene: TRBJ2-3; CDR3aa: CASSVIDTQYF; CDR3nt: TGTGCCAGCAGTGTAATAGATACGCAGTATTTT
v_gene: TRBV24-1; d_gene: .; abundance: .; j_gene: TRBJ2-1; CDR3aa: CATSKGHLPNEQFF; CDR3nt: TGTGCCACCAGTAAGGGACACCTTCCGAATGAGCAGTTCTTC
v_gene: TRBV6-2/TRBV6-3; d_gene: .; abundance: .; j_gene: TRBJ2-2; CDR3aa: CASSSQGPTGHTGELFF; CDR3nt: TGTGCCAGCAGTTCGCAGGGGCCTACTGGGCACACCGGGGAGCTGTTTTTT
v_gene: TRBV19; d_gene: .; abundance: .; j_gene: TRBJ2-3; CDR3aa: CASSRAISPADTQYF; CDR3nt: TGTGCCAGTAGTAGGGCCATCTCCCCGGCAGATACGCAGTATTTT
v_gene: TRBV14; d_gene: .; abundance: .; j_gene: TRBJ1-1; CDR3aa: CASRVQVNTEAFF; CDR3nt: TGTGCCAGCAGGGTTCAGGTGAACACTGAAGCTTTCTTT
v_gene: TRBV18; d_gene: .; abundance: .; j_gene: TRBJ2-7; CDR3aa: CASSPRGRVYEQYF; CDR3nt: TGTGCCAGCTCACCCCGAGGCAGGGTCTACGAGCAGTACTTC
v_gene: TRBV28; d_gene: .; abundance: .; j_gene: TRBJ2-1; CDR3aa: CASSFGGSYNEQFF; CDR3nt: TGTGCCAGCAGTTTCGGGGGCTCCTACAATGAGCAGTTCTTC
v_gene: TRBV29-1; d_gene: .; abundance: .; j_gene: TRBJ1-1; CDR3aa: CSAPGHSDRTAFF; CDR3nt: TGCAGCGCCCCGGGACACTCGGATCGTACAGCTTTCTTT
v_gene: TRBV2; d_gene: .; abundance: .; j_gene: TRBJ1-6; CDR3aa: CASSPLELPPGSLHF; CDR3nt: TGTGCCAGCTCCCCCCTTGAACTTCCCCCGGGGTCCCTCCACTTT
v_gene: TRBV7-8; d_gene: TRBD1; abundance: .; j_gene: TRBJ1-4; CDR3aa: CASSVDRGGEKLFF; CDR3nt: TGTGCCAGCAGCGTGGACAGGGGAGGTGAAAAACTGTTTTTT
v_gene: TRBV19; d_gene: TRBD1; abundance: .; j_gene: TRBJ2-5; CDR3aa: CARSTHGQGEFLGQETQYF; CDR3nt: TGTGCCAGGTCCACCCACGGACAGGGGGAATTTCTAGGTCAAGAGACCCAGTACTTC
v_gene: TRBV28; d_gene: .; abundance: once; j_gene: TRBJ1-1; CDR3aa: CASKGVNTEAFF; CDR3nt: TGTGCCAGCAAAGGGGTGAACACTGAAGCTTTCTTT
v_gene: TRBV6-2/TRBV6-3; d_gene: TRBD1; abundance: .; j_gene: TRBJ1-2; CDR3aa: CASSRGSGQGGGYTF; CDR3nt: TGTGCCAGCAGCCGCGGGTCGGGACAGGGAGGAGGCTACACCTTC
v_gene: TRBV7-9; d_gene: TRBD2; abundance: .; j_gene: TRBJ2-3; CDR3aa: CASSLAVPAGTDTQYF; CDR3nt: TGTGCCAGCAGCTTAGCTGTCCCAGCGGGGACAGATACGCAGTATTTT
v_gene: TRBV27; d_gene: TRBD2; abundance: .; j_gene: TRBJ2-7; CDR3aa: CASRYSGTSGRRGNEQYF; CDR3nt: TGTGCCAGCAGGTATTCCGGGACTAGCGGGAGGAGAGGGAACGAGCAGTACTTC
v_gene: TRBV4-3; d_gene: .; abundance: once; j_gene: TRBJ2-7; CDR3aa: CASSRRTTGEQYF; CDR3nt: TGCGCCAGCAGCCGTCGGACTACGGGGGAGCAGTACTTC
v_gene: TRBV2; d_gene: .; abundance: .; j_gene: TRBJ2-1; CDR3aa: CASSEGAEQNNEQFF; CDR3nt: TGTGCCAGCAGTGAAGGAGCGGAACAGAACAATGAGCAGTTCTTC
v_gene: TRBV18; d_gene: .; abundance: .; j_gene: TRBJ2-5; CDR3aa: CASSPARGTQETQYF; CDR3nt: TGTGCCAGCTCACCTGCTAGGGGGACACAAGAGACCCAGTACTTC
v_gene: TRBV19; d_gene: .; abundance: .; j_gene: TRBJ2-7; CDR3aa: CASSPGFSYEQYF; CDR3nt: TGTGCCAGTAGCCCGGGATTCTCCTACGAGCAGTACTTC
v_gene: TRBV4-1; d_gene: .; abundance: .; j_gene: TRBJ2-5; CDR3aa: CASSLQARVLETQYF; CDR3nt: TGCGCCAGCAGCCTCCAAGCCCGCGTGTTGGAGACCCAGTACTTC
v_gene: TRBV14; d_gene: .; abundance: .; j_gene: TRBJ2-3; CDR3aa: CASSPTLATDTQYF; CDR3nt: TGTGCCAGCAGTCCTACCTTAGCAACAGATACGCAGTATTTT